This section outlines one TCR beta chain sequence together with its context. This specimen comes from a study of blood T cell repertoires in COVID-19. About the study: Acute and convalescent COVID-19 specimens originated in the United States, Italy and Spain.

In the authors' workflow: The assay estimated nucleated cells by amplifying reference gene primers. Measured with immunoSEQ multiplex PCR; TCRdb has only the in-frame clones, and not every one. That table is the source of V, J and clone size, and D and trimming were worked out from the DNA. The top ten hold roughly 0.96% of the sample, which has around 300,000 clones, roughly 89% seen once. The clonotype comes from a woman aged 40 to 49 who had recovered from COVID-19. Sequenced: peripheral blood.

The CDR3 loop is CASSFSLAGGPRQETQYF. CDR3 sequence (DNA): TGTGCCAGCAGCTTTTCACTAGCGGGAGGGCCTAGGCAAGAGACCCAGTACTTC. The V and J genes are TRBV7-2 and TRBJ2-5; TRBD2 matches at 13 bases. V trimming: 3 bases; J trimming: 2 bases; junction bases outside the gene matches: 9. CDR1 is SGHTA, CDR2 FQGNSA, per germline. The CDR3 runs to 18 residues.